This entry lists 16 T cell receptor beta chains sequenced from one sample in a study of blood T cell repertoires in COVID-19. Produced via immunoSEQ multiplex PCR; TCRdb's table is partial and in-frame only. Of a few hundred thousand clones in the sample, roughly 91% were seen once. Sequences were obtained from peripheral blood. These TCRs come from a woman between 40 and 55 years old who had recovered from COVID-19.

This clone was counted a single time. CDR3 sequence reads: CASMGGRQNTEAFF. CDR3 coding DNA: TGTGCCAGCATGGGGGGACGGCAGAACACTGAAGCTTTCTTT. The chain uses TRBV2 and TRBJ1-1; a possible D gene is TRBD1 (5 bases). V lost 7 bases, J lost 1 base, and 13 bases lay in between. Germline V CDR1 and CDR2: SNHLY, FYNNEI. The CDR3 covers 14 residues. Full variable domain (missing parts from reference TRBV2 and TRBJ1-1): EPEVTQTPSHQVTQMGQEVILRCVPISNHLYFYWYRQILGQKVEFLVSFYNNEISEKSEIFDDQFSVERPDGSNFTLKIRSTKLEDSAMYFCASMGGRQNTEAFFGQGTRLTVV.

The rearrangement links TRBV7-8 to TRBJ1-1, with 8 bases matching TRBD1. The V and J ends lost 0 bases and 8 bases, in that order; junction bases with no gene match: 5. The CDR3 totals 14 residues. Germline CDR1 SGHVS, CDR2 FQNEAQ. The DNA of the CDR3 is TGTGCCAGCAGCTTAGCGGGAGGGACAGGAGAAGCTTTCTTT. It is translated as CASSLAGGTGEAFF.

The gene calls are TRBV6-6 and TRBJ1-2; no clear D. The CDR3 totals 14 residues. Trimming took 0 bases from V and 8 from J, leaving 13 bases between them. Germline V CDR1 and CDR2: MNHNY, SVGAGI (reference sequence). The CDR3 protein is CASSYSMVGSGYTF. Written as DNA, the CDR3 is TGTGCCAGCAGTTACTCGATGGTCGGGAGCGGCTACACCTTC.

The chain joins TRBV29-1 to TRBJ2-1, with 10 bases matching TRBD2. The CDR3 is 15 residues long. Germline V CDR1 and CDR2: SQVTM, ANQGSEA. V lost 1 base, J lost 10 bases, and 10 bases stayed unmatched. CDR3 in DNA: TGCAGCGTTGAAGGTGTGTCTAGCGGGAGACGGGAGCAGTTCTTC. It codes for CSVEGVSSGRREQFF.

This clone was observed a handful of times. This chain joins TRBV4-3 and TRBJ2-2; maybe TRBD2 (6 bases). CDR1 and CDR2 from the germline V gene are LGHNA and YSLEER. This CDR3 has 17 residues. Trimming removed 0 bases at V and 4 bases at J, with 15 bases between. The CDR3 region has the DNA TGCGCCAGCAGCCAAGATGGTGGAGGGAGCAGCACCGGGGAGCTGTTTTTT. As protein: CASSQDGGGSSTGELFF.

The CDR3, as DNA: TGTGCCAGCAGTAAAGACAGGGGAGGTCAGCCCCAGCATTTT. Its protein is CASSKDRGGQPQHF. The chain couples TRBV27 to TRBJ1-5; TRBD1 agrees at 8 bases. This CDR3 region has 14 residues. Germline loops: CDR1 MNHEY, CDR2 SMNVEV (reference sequence). After removal of 5 bases from V and 6 bases from J, the junction contained 6 bases not matched to a gene.

DNA for the CDR3: TGTGCCAGCAGGGGACTAGCGGGAGGCCGGGTAGATACGCAGTATTTT. This gives the protein CASRGLAGGRVDTQYF. The rearrangement uses TRBV2 and TRBJ2-3, with 15 bases that match TRBD2. Germline V gene lookup returns CDR1 SNHLY and CDR2 FYNNEI. The CDR3 has 16 residues. V shed 6 bases, J shed 5 bases, and the junction held 6 bases outside the gene matches.

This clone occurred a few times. In DNA, the CDR3 is TGTGCCAGCAGCCCGGGACAGGGTGGGGATGGCTACACCTTC. It translates to CASSPGQGGDGYTF. V is TRBV3-1 (or the pseudogene TRBV3-2) and J is TRBJ1-2; 9 bases are a match to TRBD1. The V gene end was trimmed by 4 bases and the J gene end by 6 bases; junction bases not matched to a gene: 6. The germline V gene has CDR1 LGHDT and CDR2 YNNKEL (reference sequence). The CDR3 has 14 amino acids.

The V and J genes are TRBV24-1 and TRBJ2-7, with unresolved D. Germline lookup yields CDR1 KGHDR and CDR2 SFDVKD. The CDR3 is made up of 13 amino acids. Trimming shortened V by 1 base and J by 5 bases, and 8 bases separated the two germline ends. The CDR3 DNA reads TGTGCCACCAGTGATTTTCTCACTCACGAGCAGTACTTC. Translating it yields CATSDFLTHEQYF.

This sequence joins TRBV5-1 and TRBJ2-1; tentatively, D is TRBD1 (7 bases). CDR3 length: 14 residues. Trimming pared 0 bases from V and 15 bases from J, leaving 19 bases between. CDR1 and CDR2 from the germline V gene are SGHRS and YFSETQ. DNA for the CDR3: TGCGCCAGCAGCTTGGGGGCCAGGGGGGACCCTCGGTTCTTC. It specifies CASSLGARGDPRFF.

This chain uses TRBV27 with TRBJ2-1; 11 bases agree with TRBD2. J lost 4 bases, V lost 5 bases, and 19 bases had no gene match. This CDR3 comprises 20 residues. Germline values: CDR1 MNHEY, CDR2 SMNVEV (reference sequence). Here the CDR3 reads CASSPSGLAARAGLYNEQFF. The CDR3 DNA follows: TGTGCCAGCAGTCCCTCGGGACTAGCGGCCCGAGCTGGACTATACAATGAGCAGTTCTTC.

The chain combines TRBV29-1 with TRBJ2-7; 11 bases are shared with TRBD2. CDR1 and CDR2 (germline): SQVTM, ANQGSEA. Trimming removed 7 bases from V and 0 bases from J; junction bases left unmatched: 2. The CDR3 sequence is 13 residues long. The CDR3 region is CSAGLADSYEQYF. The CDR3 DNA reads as TGCAGCGCGGGACTAGCGGACTCCTACGAGCAGTACTTC.

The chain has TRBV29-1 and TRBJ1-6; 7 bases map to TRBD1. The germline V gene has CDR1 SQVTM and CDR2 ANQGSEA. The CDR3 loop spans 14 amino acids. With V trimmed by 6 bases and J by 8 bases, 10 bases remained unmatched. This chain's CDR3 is CSVRGTALDSPLHF. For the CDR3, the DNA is TGCAGCGTACGGGGGACAGCTTTGGATTCACCCCTCCACTTT.

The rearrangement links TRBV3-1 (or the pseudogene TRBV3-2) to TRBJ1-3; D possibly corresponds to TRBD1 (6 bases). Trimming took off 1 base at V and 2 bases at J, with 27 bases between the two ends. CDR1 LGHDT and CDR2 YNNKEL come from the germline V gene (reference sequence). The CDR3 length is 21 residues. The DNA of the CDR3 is TGTGCCAGCAGCCAAGTTAGGGTGGAACAGGGTGTAGGGATTGCTGGAAACACCATATATTTT. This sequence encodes CASSQVRVEQGVGIAGNTIYF.

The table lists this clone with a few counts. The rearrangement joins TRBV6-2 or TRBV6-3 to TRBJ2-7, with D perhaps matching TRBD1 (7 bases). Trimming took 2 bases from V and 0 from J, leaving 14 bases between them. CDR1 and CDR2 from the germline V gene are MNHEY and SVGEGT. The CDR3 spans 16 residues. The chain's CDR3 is CASSYGRGQTSYEQYF. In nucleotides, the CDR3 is TGTGCCAGCAGTTACGGGCGGGGACAGACCTCCTACGAGCAGTACTTC.

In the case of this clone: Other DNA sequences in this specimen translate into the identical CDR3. The DNA for the CDR3 is TGTGCCAGCAGTTTGCGAACTGAAGCTTTCTTT. It codes for CASSLRTEAFF. The gene calls are TRBV28 and TRBJ1-1; D ambiguous. The CDR3 is made up of 11 amino acids. The V and J ends lost 3 bases and 5 bases respectively, with 4 bases between them. The germline V gene has CDR1 MDHEN and CDR2 SYDVKM.